This TCR beta chain appears in the sequencing data of a study of cytomegalovirus exposure and HLA in healthy donors. Findings and caveats of the study: Later, an analysis found that TCR clusters from the first cohort tended to co-occur in the 90 to 150 validation repertoires. The authors enumerated 150 to 200 TCR beta chains as linked to cytomegalovirus.

TCRdb's copy holds only in-frame clones and misses some; the assay was immunoSEQ multiplex PCR. Here the sample spans 150,000 to 200,000 clones, roughly 83% being singletons. As for this clone: Its specificity is unknown.

Germline CDR1 is MNHNS and CDR2 is SASEGT. Trimming left V 6 bases short and J 5 bases short, with 10 bases between. The CDR3 covers 12 residues. The sample was PBMCs. The chain joins TRBV6-1 to TRBJ2-5; D is uncertain. This TCR derives from a woman younger than 30 in good health and CMV-seronegative. CDR3 in amino acids: CASSPVRETQYF. CDR3 DNA: TGTGCCAGCAGCCCCGTCCGGGAGACCCAGTACTTC.